What follows are 32 T cell receptor beta chains derived from one specimen sequenced in a study of blood T cell repertoires in COVID-19. Method: immunoSEQ multiplex PCR; TCRdb's copy keeps in-frame clones and lacks some. Found here are around 230,000 clones, 80% to 90% of them singletons; the top ten hold 0.72%. The sample comprised peripheral blood. These receptors were obtained from a man aged 35-49 years with acute or convalescent COVID-19.

The CDR3 spells CASSATAQGAVAGEKLFF. DNA for the CDR3: TGTGCCAGCAGCGCAACCGCACAGGGGGCGGTTGCGGGTGAAAAACTGTTTTTT. The chain couples TRBV7-9 to TRBJ1-4; TRBD1 aligns across 9 bases. CDR3 length: 18 amino acids. From germline, CDR1 is SEHNR and CDR2 FQNEAQ (reference sequence). Trimming cost V 5 bases and J 7 bases; bases outside gene matches: 17.

The V and J genes are TRBV7-3 and TRBJ2-1, with TRBD2 matching 14 bases. Germline V gene sequence: CDR1 SGHTA, CDR2 FQGTGA. Trimming at V came to 5 bases and at J to 5 bases, leaving 5 bases not matched to a gene. The CDR3 is 16 amino acids. The CDR3 nucleotides read TGTGCCAGCAGCAAGGGACTAGCGGGAGTAAACAATGAGCAGTTCTTC. This gives the protein CASSKGLAGVNNEQFF. Filled out from reference TRBV7-3 and TRBJ2-1, the complete variable domain reads GAGVSQTPSNKVTEKGKYVELRCDPISGHTALYWYRQSLGQGPEFLIYFQGTGAADDSGLPNDRFFAVRPEGSVSTLKIQRTERGDSAVYLCASSKGLAGVNNEQFFGPGTRLTVL.

The genes are TRBV2 and TRBJ1-2; 9 bases match TRBD1. The germline CDR1 and CDR2 sequences are SNHLY and FYNNEI. The CDR3 consists of 14 residues. Unmatched junction bases numbered 5, after V lost 4 bases and J lost 5 bases. The CDR3 region has the DNA TGTGCCAGCAGTGGTTCCGGGACAGGGTATGGCTACACCTTC. This translates into CASSGSGTGYGYTF.

This clone was observed once. The chain carries TRBV6-5 and TRBJ1-2; D is unclear. The CDR3 runs to 14 residues. The V and J ends lost 2 bases and 1 base respectively, with 8 bases between them. Per the germline V gene, CDR1 is MNHEY and CDR2 is SVGAGI. CDR3 region: CASSYGGSNYGYTF. CDR3 nucleotide sequence: TGTGCCAGCAGTTACGGTGGCAGTAACTATGGCTACACCTTC.

J is TRBJ2-2 and V is TRBV29-1; a weak D match, TRBD1 (5 bases). The CDR3 is made up of 11 amino acids. V lost 6 bases and J 7 bases, leaving 9 bases between the germline ends. Germline assignment: CDR1 SQVTM and CDR2 ANQGSEA. The CDR3 here is CSVPGIGELFF. As DNA, the CDR3 is TGCAGCGTCCCAGGGATCGGGGAGCTGTTTTTT.

This clone appeared a single time. The genes are TRBV19 and TRBJ1-4; TRBD1 is a possible D gene (5 bases). The CDR3 is 17 amino acids. In germline, CDR1 is LNHDA, CDR2 SQIVND (reference sequence). Deletions cut 1 base from V and 6 bases from J, with 18 bases between. CDR3 coding DNA: TGTGCCAGTAGTATAGTCGTATCGACAGATTCACATGAAAAACTGTTTTTT. Translation: CASSIVVSTDSHEKLFF.

The chain is built from TRBV12-3 or TRBV12-4 and TRBJ2-3; D call uncertain. V dropped 3 bases and J dropped 3 bases, with 4 bases sitting between them. The CDR3 is 12 amino acids. CDR3 DNA sequence: TGTGCCAGCAGTTTGTCTACAGATACGCAGTATTTT. It is translated as CASSLSTDTQYF.

This chain connects TRBV6-2 or TRBV6-3 to TRBJ1-2, with TRBD1 matching over 7 bases. After removal of 9 bases from V and 3 bases from J, the junction contained 10 bases not matched to a gene. Germline V gene sequence: CDR1 MNHEY, CDR2 SVGEGT. The CDR3 contains 14 residues. CDR3 sequence reads: CASSPGQIYYGYTF. CDR3 DNA sequence: TGTGCCAGTAGTCCGGGACAGATATACTATGGCTACACCTTC.

The chain recombines TRBV27 with TRBJ1-6, with D maybe TRBD1 (6 bases). The V gene lost 3 bases and the J gene lost 11 bases, with 14 bases spanning the gap. The CDR3 contains 14 residues. Germline V gene sequence: CDR1 MNHEY, CDR2 SMNVEV (reference sequence). CDR3 sequence: CASSFGQGYAPLHF. The CDR3 DNA follows: TGTGCCAGCAGTTTTGGGCAGGGGTATGCACCCCTCCACTTT.

The chain employs TRBV29-1 and TRBJ2-7; possibly TRBD1 for D (6 bases). The V gene lost 6 bases and the J gene lost 2 bases, with 11 bases spanning the gap. Germline V lookup: CDR1 SQVTM, CDR2 ANQGSEA. The CDR3 is 12 residues long. The chain's CDR3 is CSVQGPPYEQYF. CDR3 bases: TGCAGCGTACAGGGTCCCCCCTACGAGCAGTACTTC.

The rearrangement joins TRBV6-1 to TRBJ1-1; D might be TRBD1 (6 bases). V shed 0 bases and J shed 0 bases, with 11 bases lying between them. Germline loops: CDR1 MNHNS, CDR2 SASEGT. The CDR3 has 16 residues. In DNA form, the CDR3 reads TGTGCCAGCAGTGAAGCGAGGACAGATTTGAACACTGAAGCTTTCTTT. Amino acid sequence: CASSEARTDLNTEAFF.

The chain is built from TRBV6-5 and TRBJ1-3; 9 bases line up with TRBD1. In germline, CDR1 is MNHEY, CDR2 SVGAGI. The J segment lost 2 bases and the V segment lost 2 bases, leaving 4 bases of the junction unmatched. This CDR3 is 16 amino acids long. CDR3 DNA sequence: TGTGCCAGCAGTTACGGGGGACAGGGCCCTGGAAACACCATATATTTT. Encoded protein: CASSYGGQGPGNTIYF.

The genes are TRBV3-1 (or the pseudogene TRBV3-2) and TRBJ1-2; 7 bases fit TRBD1. The CDR3 totals 15 residues. The V gene end was trimmed by 2 bases and the J gene end by 3 bases; junction bases not matched to a gene: 6. The germline CDR1 and CDR2 sequences are LGHDT and YNNKEL (reference sequence). CDR3 sequence (DNA): TGTGCCAGCAGCCAACGGGGTGGACAGGACTATGGCTACACCTTC. Protein sequence: CASSQRGGQDYGYTF.

The chain recombines TRBV7-3 with TRBJ2-5, with TRBD2 identical over 8 bases. CDR3 size: 18 residues. Germline V CDR1 and CDR2: SGHTA, FQGTGA. The trim removed 3 bases at V and 1 base at J, leaving 13 bases unmatched. The CDR3 loop reads CASSFGAGGWPLQETQYF. The DNA for the CDR3 is TGTGCCAGCAGCTTCGGGGCGGGAGGCTGGCCCCTCCAAGAGACCCAGTACTTC.

The gene calls are TRBV11-2 and TRBJ2-1; D gene unclear. Trimming left V 5 bases short and J 10 bases short, with 12 bases between. CDR1 is SGHAT and CDR2 is FQNNGV in the germline V gene. The CDR3 contains 12 residues. In DNA form, the CDR3 reads TGTGCCAGCAGCCAGGTGTCTGTGGAGCAGTTCTTC. This gives the protein CASSQVSVEQFF.

The CDR3 spells CASSELMGTSGRPTYNEQFF. In nucleotides, the CDR3 is TGTGCCAGCAGTGAATTGATGGGGACTAGCGGCAGACCCACCTACAATGAGCAGTTCTTC. The genes are TRBV2 and TRBJ2-1; 11 bases agree with TRBD2. CDR3 length equals 20 residues. The germline CDR1 and CDR2 sequences are SNHLY and FYNNEI. Trimming removed 2 bases from V and 2 bases from J; junction bases left unmatched: 14.

The V call is TRBV5-4, the J call TRBJ2-7; no firm D call. Between the trimmed V and J ends, which lost 3 bases and 2 bases, there was a span of 6 bases. Germline loops: CDR1 SGHNT, CDR2 YYREEE (reference sequence). This CDR3 is 12 amino acids long. The CDR3 DNA reads TGTGCCAGCAGCTCCAACACCTACGAGCAGTACTTC. It yields the protein CASSSNTYEQYF. The full variable domain, in which reference TRBV5-4 and TRBJ2-7 provide the parts outside the CDR3, is ETGVTQSPTHLIKTRGQQVTLRCSSQSGHNTVSWYQQALGQGPQFIFQYYREEENGRGNFPPRFSGLQFPNYSSELNVNALELDDSALYLCASSSNTYEQYFGPGTRLTVT.

This clone has a single count. V and J are TRBV15 and TRBJ2-5, with a weak D call TRBD2 (6 bases). The CDR3 covers 15 residues. Trimming cost V 4 bases and J 8 bases, with 20 bases left between them. Germline V gene data show CDR1 as LNHNV and CDR2 as YYDKDF (reference sequence). The CDR3 reads CATSISRGVEGTQYF. CDR3 in DNA: TGTGCCACCAGCATATCGCGGGGTGTTGAAGGAACCCAGTACTTC. The variable domain in full, completed from reference TRBV15 and TRBJ2-5, reads DAMVIQNPRYQVTQFGKPVTLSCSQTLNHNVMYWYQQKSSQAPKLLFHYYDKDFNNEADTPDNFQSRRPNTSFCFLDIRSPGLGDTAMYLCATSISRGVEGTQYFGPGTRLLVL.

This clone occurred a few times. The chain employs TRBV28 and TRBJ2-3, with 7 bases lining up with TRBD1. The junction had 14 bases not matched to a gene; V was cut back by 3 bases and J by 5 bases. The germline CDR1 and CDR2 sequences are MDHEN and SYDVKM. This CDR3 has 17 residues. CDR3 residues: CASSFVARDSGLDTQYF. The CDR3 nucleotides read TGTGCCAGCAGTTTCGTCGCACGGGACAGTGGGTTAGATACGCAGTATTTT.

This chain joins TRBV29-1 and TRBJ1-4, with D possibly TRBD1 on 6 matching bases. The CDR3 spans 15 residues. Germline V gene sequence: CDR1 SQVTM, CDR2 ANQGSEA. V gave up 1 base and J gave up 4 bases, with 13 bases separating them. The CDR3 coding sequence is TGCAGCGTTGAAGGTCGGGCAGGGGATAATGAAAAACTGTTTTTT. Translated, it gives CSVEGRAGDNEKLFF.

The genes are TRBV19 and TRBJ1-1; 8 nucleotides match TRBD1. Germline CDR1 LNHDA, CDR2 SQIVND (reference sequence). This CDR3 is built from 16 residues. Unmatched junction bases numbered 8, after V lost 2 bases and J lost 3 bases. DNA of the CDR3: TGTGCCAGTAGTATACTAAGCCAGGGGGCTTACACTGAAGCTTTCTTT. As protein: CASSILSQGAYTEAFF. The variable domain in full, with the rest retrieved from reference TRBV19 and TRBJ1-1, is DGGITQSPKYLFRKEGQNVTLSCEQNLNHDAMYWYRQDPGQGLRLIYYSQIVNDFQKGDIAEGYSVSREKKESFPLTVTSAQKNPTAFYLCASSILSQGAYTEAFFGQGTRLTVV.

This chain connects TRBV4-2 to TRBJ1-4, with D maybe TRBD1 (5 bases). CDR3 length: 18 residues. From germline, CDR1 is LGHNA and CDR2 YNFKEQ. Trimming removed 1 base at V and 5 bases at J, with 20 bases between. CDR3 protein: CASSQGTRVGGGNEKLFF. Here the CDR3 DNA reads TGTGCCAGCAGCCAAGGAACCCGAGTGGGTGGGGGGAATGAAAAACTGTTTTTT.

V gene TRBV19 combines with J gene TRBJ2-4; 9 bases fit TRBD2. J was trimmed by 7 bases and V by 4 bases; bases with no gene match: 14. Germline CDR1 is LNHDA and CDR2 is SQIVND (reference sequence). The CDR3 extends over 17 amino acids. The CDR3 bases are TGTGCCAGTAGTAGCCCCTGGCAGCGGGGGGCCGGGAACATTCAGTACTTC. Its translation is CASSSPWQRGAGNIQYF. The full variable domain, in which reference TRBV19 and TRBJ2-4 provide the parts outside the CDR3, is DGGITQSPKYLFRKEGQNVTLSCEQNLNHDAMYWYRQDPGQGLRLIYYSQIVNDFQKGDIAEGYSVSREKKESFPLTVTSAQKNPTAFYLCASSSPWQRGAGNIQYFGAGTRLSVL.

The genes are TRBV6-1 and TRBJ1-5, with D unresolved. This CDR3 has 14 amino acids. V was cut by 3 bases and J by 3 bases, with 9 bases left in between. CDR1 is MNHNS, CDR2 SASEGT, per germline. CDR3 residues: CASSDIDFNQPQHF. The CDR3 DNA sequence: TGTGCCAGCAGTGATATAGACTTCAATCAGCCCCAGCATTTT.

This clone appeared once. This chain uses TRBV5-4 with TRBJ2-7; TRBD1 aligns across 8 bases. The CDR3 is 14 residues long. Trimming at V came to 0 bases and at J to 7 bases, leaving 6 bases not matched to a gene. Germline values: CDR1 SGHNT, CDR2 YYREEE (reference sequence). In DNA, the CDR3 is TGTGCCAGCAGCTTGGTCCAGGGGGCGAGGGAGCAGTACTTC. It is translated as CASSLVQGAREQYF.

The chain links TRBV2 to TRBJ1-6; D unresolved. Germline V gene sequence: CDR1 SNHLY, CDR2 FYNNEI. The CDR3 is made up of 14 amino acids. The V and J ends lost 1 base and 10 bases respectively, with 11 bases between them. The CDR3 region is CASSEGQVASPLHF. The DNA for the CDR3 is TGTGCCAGCAGTGAAGGGCAGGTGGCCTCACCCCTCCACTTT.

The chain carries TRBV9 and TRBJ2-3; 7 nucleotides agree with TRBD1. J was trimmed by 1 base and V by 3 bases; bases with no gene match: 8. The CDR3 spans 16 residues. The germline gives CDR1 SGDLS, CDR2 YYNGEE. The CDR3, as DNA: TGTGCCAGCAGCGCCTATCAGGGGGTCCGCACAGATACGCAGTATTTT. Translation gives CASSAYQGVRTDTQYF.

The rearrangement joins TRBV5-1 to TRBJ2-2; D is perhaps TRBD2 (6 bases). V was trimmed by 3 bases and J by 0 bases, leaving 12 bases between them. The germline gives CDR1 SGHRS, CDR2 YFSETQ. This CDR3 comprises 16 residues. For the CDR3, the DNA is TGCGCCAGCAGCTCCGGGACTCCCGCGAACACCGGGGAGCTGTTTTTT. Protein: CASSSGTPANTGELFF.

Only one count was recorded for this clone. V usage is TRBV5-4 and J usage is TRBJ1-6; weak D call: TRBD1 (6 bases). The germline CDR1 and CDR2 sequences are SGHNT and YYREEE (reference sequence). Trimming shortened V by 1 base and J by 7 bases, and 15 bases separated the two germline ends. The CDR3 has 16 residues. CDR3 residues: CASSLRAGAGNSPLHF. CDR3 nucleotide sequence: TGTGCCAGCAGCTTGAGGGCAGGGGCAGGGAATTCACCCCTCCACTTT.

This clone was counted once. The rearrangement uses TRBV29-1 and TRBJ2-7, with D maybe TRBD1 (8 bases). Germline loops: CDR1 SQVTM, CDR2 ANQGSEA. This CDR3 region has 14 residues. Trimming removed 5 bases at V and 2 bases at J, with 16 bases between. As DNA, the CDR3 is TGCAGCGTTTCCCAACAGGGGGGGCCCTACGAGCAGTACTTC. It specifies CSVSQQGGPYEQYF.

This sequence joins TRBV28 and TRBJ2-2; tentatively, D is TRBD1 (6 bases). The V end lost 6 bases, the J end lost 5 bases, and 10 bases lay between the germline ends. CDR1 MDHEN and CDR2 SYDVKM come from the germline V gene. The CDR3 is 13 residues long. The CDR3 spells CASSSDSTGELFF. CDR3 DNA: TGTGCCAGCAGCTCGGACAGTACCGGGGAGCTGTTTTTT. Full variable domain (outside the CDR3, taken from reference TRBV28 and TRBJ2-2): DVKVTQSSRYLVKRTGEKVFLECVQDMDHENMFWYRQDPGLGLRLIYFSYDVKMKEKGDIPEGYSVSREKKERFSLILESASTNQTSMYLCASSSDSTGELFFGEGSRLTVL.

The rearrangement uses TRBV27 and TRBJ1-6; TRBD1 is a possible D gene (6 bases). Germline CDR1 and CDR2: MNHEY and SMNVEV (reference sequence). Deletions cut 6 bases from V and 7 bases from J, with 13 bases between. This CDR3 region has 14 residues. Written as DNA, the CDR3 is TGTGCCAGCAGCTGGGGGCTTAGCAATTCACCCCTCCACTTT. It codes for CASSWGLSNSPLHF.